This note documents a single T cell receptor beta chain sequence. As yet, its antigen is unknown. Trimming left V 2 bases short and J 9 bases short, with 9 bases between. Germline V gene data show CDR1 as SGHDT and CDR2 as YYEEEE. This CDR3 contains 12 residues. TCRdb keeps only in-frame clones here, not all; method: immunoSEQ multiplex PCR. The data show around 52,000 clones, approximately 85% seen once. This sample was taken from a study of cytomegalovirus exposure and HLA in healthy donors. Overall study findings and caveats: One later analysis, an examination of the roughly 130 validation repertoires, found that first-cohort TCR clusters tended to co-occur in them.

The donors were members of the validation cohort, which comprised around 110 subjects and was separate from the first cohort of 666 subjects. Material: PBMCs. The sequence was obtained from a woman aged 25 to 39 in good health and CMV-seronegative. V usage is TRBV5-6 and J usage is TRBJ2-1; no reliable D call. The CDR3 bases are TGTGCCAGCAGCTTTGGGCTCGGTGAGCAGTTCTTC. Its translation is CASSFGLGEQFF.